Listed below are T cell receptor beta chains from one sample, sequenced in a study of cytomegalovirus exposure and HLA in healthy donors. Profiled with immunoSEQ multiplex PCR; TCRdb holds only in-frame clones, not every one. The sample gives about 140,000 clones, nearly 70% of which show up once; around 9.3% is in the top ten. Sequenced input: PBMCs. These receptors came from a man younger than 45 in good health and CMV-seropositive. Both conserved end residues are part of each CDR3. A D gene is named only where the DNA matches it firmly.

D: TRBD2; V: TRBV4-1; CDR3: CASSQRGAGTSGRGETQYF
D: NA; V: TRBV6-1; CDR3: CASSGKRSRGNQPQHF
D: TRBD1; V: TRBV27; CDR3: CASSRDRAMNTEAFF
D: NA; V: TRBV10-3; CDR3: CAISDVLGGTDTQYF
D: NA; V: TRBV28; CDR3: CASRVGRELVEKLFF
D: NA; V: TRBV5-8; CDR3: CASSLFSGSGTDTQYF
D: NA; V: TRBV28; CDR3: CASSIPSGYSDYGYTF
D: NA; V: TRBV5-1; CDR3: CASSFNSGNQPQHF
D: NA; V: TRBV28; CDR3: CASSLGQPSGANVLTF
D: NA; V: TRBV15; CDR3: CATSRDQGMGETQYF
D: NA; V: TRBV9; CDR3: CASSPRGVVYNEQFF
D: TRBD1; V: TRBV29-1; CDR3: CSVQGQGVNGYTF
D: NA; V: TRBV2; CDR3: CASSGRGTGSYEQYF
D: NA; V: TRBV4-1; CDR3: CASSQRVQGYEQYF
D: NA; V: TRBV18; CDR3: CASSPSSRAITGELFF
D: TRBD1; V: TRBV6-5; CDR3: CASSIRQGSSYGYTF
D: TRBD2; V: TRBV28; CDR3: CASSSYSGYGTYEQYF
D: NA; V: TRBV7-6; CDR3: CASSSGRWTGELFF
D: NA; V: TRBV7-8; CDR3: CASSLASSPSYEQYF
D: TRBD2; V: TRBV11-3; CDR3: CASSYGTSFSDTQYF
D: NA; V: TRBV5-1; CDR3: CASSLRVGRTDTQYF
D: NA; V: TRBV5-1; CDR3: CASSLDSSGLDEQYF
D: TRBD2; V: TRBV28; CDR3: CASKVGTSVYEQYF
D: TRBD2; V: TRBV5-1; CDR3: CASGLPSGTTNEQFF
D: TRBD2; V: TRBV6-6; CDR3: CASSYVGRVYEQYF
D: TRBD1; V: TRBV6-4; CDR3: CASSLSRGPVDTGELFF
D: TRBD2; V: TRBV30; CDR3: CAWNSVGPGTSGISTDTQYF
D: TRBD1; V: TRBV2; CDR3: CASSEWTGIGTEAFF
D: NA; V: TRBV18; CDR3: CASSPPGEVGPQHF
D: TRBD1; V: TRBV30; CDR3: CAWSNTISGQGANYGYTF
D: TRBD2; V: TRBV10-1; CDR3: CASSIGTSATYEQYF
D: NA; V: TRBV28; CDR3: CASSLGRADGYTF
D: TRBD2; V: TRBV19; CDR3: CASRRNGRGTDTQYF
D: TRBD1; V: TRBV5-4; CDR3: CASSLGQGPYQETQYF
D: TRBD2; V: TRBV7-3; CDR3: CASSLWPSGSSDTQYF
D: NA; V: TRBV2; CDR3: CASRDRWGMNTEAFF
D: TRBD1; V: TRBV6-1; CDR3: CASSPTQGASYEQYF
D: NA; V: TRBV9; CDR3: CASRVGGSPYNEQFF
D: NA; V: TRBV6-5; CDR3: CASSSGAGAYEQYF
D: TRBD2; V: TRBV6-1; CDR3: CASSRLAGVIEQFF
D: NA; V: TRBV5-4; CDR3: CASSLSGYFGYTF